Detailed here is one TCR beta chain. The table came from immunoSEQ multiplex PCR; TCRdb's copy has only in-frame clones and leaves some out. The sample consists of 140,000 or so clones, about 80% of them appearing once. The sample belongs to a study of blood T cell repertoires in COVID-19. Germline loops: CDR1 LNHNV, CDR2 YYDKDF (reference sequence). The CDR3 contains 15 residues. The V end was cut by 1 base, the J end by 7 bases, with 14 bases between. Material for sequencing was PBMCs or T cells enriched from blood (not recorded which). This chain uses TRBV15 with TRBJ1-5, with D unresolved. The origin of this receptor is a man in his fifties who had recovered from COVID-19. CDR3 region: CATSRAKLGGQPQHF. For the CDR3, the DNA is TGTGCCACCAGCAGAGCGAAACTGGGCGGGCAGCCCCAGCATTTT.